Following are 22 T cell receptor beta chains from one sample sequenced in a study of CD8+CD57+ T cells in acquired aplastic anemia. Those patients picked for sequencing had displayed CD8+CD57+ cell expansion on flow cytometry. Both TCR beta VDJ combination and CDR3 sequence profiling were carried out. Genomic DNA was the template for this profiling. TCRdb reprocessed the reads via MiXCR and lists one record per CDR3 protein. The table records about 160,000 distinct CDR3 sequences, 70% to 80% of them present only once. Sample: sorted CD4+, CD8+, or CD8+CD57+ T cells (not recorded which) from PBMCs. All receptors come from a human donor with aplastic anemia.

This chain uses TRBV6-1 with TRBJ2-1; 9 bases are a match to TRBD1. Per germline, CDR1 MNHNS and CDR2 SASEGT. V shed 4 bases and J 6 bases; nucleotides not matched to a gene: 16. The length of the CDR3 is 18 residues. The CDR3 sequence is CASSVYPLPGQGANEQFF. The CDR3 DNA follows: TGTGCCAGCAGTGTATACCCGCTCCCGGGACAGGGTGCCAATGAGCAGTTCTTC.

V gene TRBV14 combines with J gene TRBJ1-1; possibly TRBD1 for D (6 bases). Trimming took 4 bases from V and 2 from J, leaving 11 bases between them. CDR1 is SGHDN and CDR2 is FVKESK in the germline V gene. The CDR3 contains 14 residues. CDR3 coding DNA: TGTGCCAGCAGCCGACAGGCAGCAAACACTGAAGCTTTCTTT. Protein: CASSRQAANTEAFF.

This clonotype was found a few times. The rearrangement uses TRBV7-9 and TRBJ1-6; 8 nucleotides match TRBD1. Germline loops: CDR1 SEHNR, CDR2 FQNEAQ (reference sequence). V was clipped by 3 bases and J by 0 bases; unmatched bases: 1. The CDR3 runs 16 residues. DNA of the CDR3: TGTGCCAGCAGCTTGGACAGGGACTCCTATAATTCACCCCTCCACTTT. Protein product: CASSLDRDSYNSPLHF.

The chain has TRBV20-1 and TRBJ2-3, with 7 nucleotides matching TRBD1. This CDR3 is 16 amino acids long. Germline trimming cut 6 bases from V and 5 bases from J; bases unmatched to any gene: 17. Germline CDR1 reads DFQATT; CDR2 reads SNEGSKA (reference sequence). The CDR3 region has the DNA TGCAGTGCGTACCCGAAACAGGGGCCCCTGGGAGATACGCAGTATTTT. Residues: CSAYPKQGPLGDTQYF.

V gene TRBV10-3 combines with J gene TRBJ2-7; TRBD2 matches 12 bases. This CDR3 region has 15 residues. The germline gives CDR1 ENHRY, CDR2 SYGVKD. The V segment lost 5 bases and the J segment 7 bases; nucleotides outside the gene matches: 9. The CDR3 coding sequence is TGTGCCATCAGTCCGGATCTAGCGGGGGGGACGGAGCAGTACTTC. Its protein is CAISPDLAGGTEQYF.

This clonotype came up a few times. The chain links TRBV7-9 to TRBJ2-5; TRBD1 might be the D (5 bases). Germline V gene sequence: CDR1 SEHNR, CDR2 FQNEAQ (reference sequence). The CDR3 runs 14 residues. V dropped 3 bases and J dropped 2 bases, with 10 bases sitting between them. Here the CDR3 DNA reads TGTGCCAGCAGCTTCCGACAGATTCAAGAGACCCAGTACTTC. Translation: CASSFRQIQETQYF.

The table lists this clonotype with a few counts. The J gene is TRBJ1-6, the V gene TRBV7-9; 8 positions agree with TRBD1. The CDR3 spans 16 residues. J was trimmed by 11 bases and V by 6 bases; bases with no gene match: 15. Germline assignment: CDR1 SEHNR and CDR2 FQNEAQ (reference sequence). DNA for the CDR3: TGTGCCAGCAGTCCTTACCGACAGGGGAGGTTGGCACCCCTCCACTTT. Residues: CASSPYRQGRLAPLHF.

CDR3 region: CASSGPGPSTDTQYF. In DNA, the CDR3 is TGTGCCAGCAGTGGACCGGGGCCCTCCACAGATACGCAGTATTTT. The rearrangement uses TRBV2 and TRBJ2-3, with D tentatively TRBD1 or TRBD2 (5 bases each). V lost 4 bases to trimming and J lost 2 bases, with 13 bases between them. Germline V gene lookup returns CDR1 SNHLY and CDR2 FYNNEI. This CDR3 is built from 15 residues.

The chain carries TRBV20-1 and TRBJ2-7; D gene uncertain. Germline V gene sequence: CDR1 DFQATT, CDR2 SNEGSKA (reference sequence). The CDR3 runs to 13 residues. V was trimmed by 1 base and J by 2 bases, leaving 9 bases between them. CDR3 amino acids: CSARGGNTYEQYF. CDR3 nucleotides: TGCAGTGCTAGAGGTGGGAATACCTACGAGCAGTACTTC.

The rearrangement joins TRBV5-4 to TRBJ1-4, with TRBD1 as a possible D gene (5 bases). Trimming took 4 bases from V and 8 from J, leaving 12 bases between them. The CDR3 is 13 residues long. From germline, CDR1 is SGHNT and CDR2 YYREEE (reference sequence). CDR3 DNA: TGTGCCAGCAGCCCGGGACCCAGCGAAAAACTGTTTTTT. Translated: CASSPGPSEKLFF.

The chain recombines TRBV7-9 with TRBJ2-1, with a possible D match to TRBD1 (5 bases). The CDR3 consists of 13 residues. The germline V gene encodes CDR1 SEHNR and CDR2 FQNEAQ (reference sequence). With 5 bases removed from V and 8 bases from J, the gap between germline ends came to 13 bases. The CDR3: CASSEFQGHEQFF. The DNA for the CDR3 is TGTGCCAGCAGCGAATTCCAGGGCCATGAGCAGTTCTTC.

V gene TRBV20-1 combines with J gene TRBJ1-4, with a possible D match to TRBD1 (5 bases). The CDR3 totals 17 residues. Germline assignment: CDR1 DFQATT and CDR2 SNEGSKA (reference sequence). The V and J ends lost 5 bases and 13 bases respectively, with 32 bases between them. This CDR3 is CSALGLAGYGSHERLFF. For the CDR3, the DNA is TGCAGTGCTCTGGGACTAGCGGGATACGGCAGTCATGAGCGACTGTTTTTT.

This clonotype was seen a handful of times. The chain links TRBV7-2 to TRBJ2-5; perhaps TRBD2 as D (7 bases). This CDR3 comprises 17 residues. Per the germline V gene, CDR1 is SGHTA and CDR2 is FQGNSA. The V gene lost 5 bases and the J gene lost 2 bases, with 21 bases spanning the gap. For the CDR3, the DNA is TGTGCCAGCAGCCAATTAGTGGGGGGGCTAAGACAAGAGACCCAGTACTTC. This encodes CASSQLVGGLRQETQYF.

The V gene is TRBV29-1, the J gene TRBJ1-2; 9 nucleotides line up with TRBD1. Germline CDR1 and CDR2: SQVTM and ANQGSEA. The V gene end was trimmed by 6 bases and the J gene end by 7 bases; junction bases not matched to a gene: 6. This CDR3 region has 12 residues. DNA for the CDR3: TGCAGCGTGGCTACAGGGGGCGGTGGCTACACCTTC. It is translated as CSVATGGGGYTF.

V and J are TRBV24-1 and TRBJ1-2, with TRBD1 as a possible D gene (6 bases). Germline V lookup: CDR1 KGHDR, CDR2 SFDVKD. The CDR3 has 15 amino acids. Trimming took 5 bases from V and 4 from J, leaving 16 bases between them. CDR3 coding DNA: TGTGCCACCAGTGTTGCGGACAGCCAGATCTATGGCTACACCTTC. Protein product: CATSVADSQIYGYTF.

As regards this clonotype: The germline gene is not matched at one end of the junction; a read error may be the cause. The chain carries TRBV10-3 and TRBJ2-7; 11 bases line up with TRBD2. From germline, CDR1 is ENHRY and CDR2 SYGVKD. This CDR3 spans 14 amino acids. CDR3 DNA: TGTGCCATCAGCGGGACTAGCGGTTCCTACGAGCAGTGCTTC. Protein: CAISGTSGSYEQCF.

The CDR3 is CASSLDRGFSGANVLTF. CDR3 DNA sequence: TGTGCCAGCAGCTTAGACAGGGGGTTTTCTGGGGCCAACGTCCTGACTTTC. This sequence joins TRBV7-9 and TRBJ2-6; 8 bases are a match to TRBD1. The CDR3 extends over 17 amino acids. V was clipped by 1 base and J by 1 base; unmatched bases: 3. Germline CDR1 and CDR2: SEHNR and FQNEAQ (reference sequence).

This clonotype was detected once. The CDR3 sequence: CASSHREGNTEAFF. CDR3 bases: TGTGCCAGTAGTCACAGGGAGGGGAACACTGAAGCTTTCTTT. This chain connects TRBV19 to TRBJ1-1, with a possible D match to TRBD1 (6 bases). V gave up 5 bases and J gave up 1 base, with 11 bases separating them. The CDR3 has 14 amino acids. CDR1 is LNHDA, CDR2 SQIVND, per germline (reference sequence).

This clonotype was seen a few times. This chain links TRBV7-9 with TRBJ2-1, with TRBD1 as a possible D gene (6 bases). The CDR3 runs to 14 residues. V lost 5 bases, J lost 9 bases, and 17 bases lay in between. From germline, CDR1 is SEHNR and CDR2 FQNEAQ (reference sequence). In nucleotides, the CDR3 is TGTGCCAGCAGCCCGTCCGGGACACGGGGTGAGCAGTTCTTC. It codes for CASSPSGTRGEQFF.

This chain uses TRBV5-1 with TRBJ1-2; D not certain. Trimming removed 1 base at V and 1 base at J, with 5 bases between. Germline V gives CDR1 SGHRS, CDR2 YFSETQ. The CDR3 consists of 13 residues. CDR3 loop: CASSLRNNYGYTF. The CDR3 DNA is TGCGCCAGCAGCTTGCGGAATAACTATGGCTACACCTTC. The full variable domain, completed using reference TRBV5-1 and TRBJ1-2, is KAGVTQTPRYLIKTRGQQVTLSCSPISGHRSVSWYQQTPGQGLQFLFEYFSETQRNKGNFPGRFSGRQFSNSRSEMNVSTLELGDSALYLCASSLRNNYGYTFGSGTRLTVV.

The rearrangement joins TRBV6-2 or TRBV6-3 to TRBJ1-1; possibly TRBD1 for D (5 bases). V was shortened by 5 bases and J by 4 bases, with 17 bases between the two germline ends. Germline V gives CDR1 MNHEY, CDR2 SVGEGT. This CDR3 is 15 amino acids long. The chain's CDR3 is CASSRGDLPSTEAFF. DNA of the CDR3: TGTGCCAGCAGTAGGGGCGATCTACCGAGCACTGAAGCTTTCTTT.

To note about this clonotype: The junction departs from germline at one end; a sequencing error may be responsible. The rearrangement uses TRBV20-1 and TRBJ2-5, with D tentatively TRBD1 (6 bases). This CDR3 has 12 amino acids. Germline CDR1 DFQATT, CDR2 SNEGSKA (reference sequence). The CDR3 loop reads CSLKQGQGTQYF. The CDR3 region has the DNA TGCAGTCTTAAACAGGGACAAGGGACCCAGTACTTC.